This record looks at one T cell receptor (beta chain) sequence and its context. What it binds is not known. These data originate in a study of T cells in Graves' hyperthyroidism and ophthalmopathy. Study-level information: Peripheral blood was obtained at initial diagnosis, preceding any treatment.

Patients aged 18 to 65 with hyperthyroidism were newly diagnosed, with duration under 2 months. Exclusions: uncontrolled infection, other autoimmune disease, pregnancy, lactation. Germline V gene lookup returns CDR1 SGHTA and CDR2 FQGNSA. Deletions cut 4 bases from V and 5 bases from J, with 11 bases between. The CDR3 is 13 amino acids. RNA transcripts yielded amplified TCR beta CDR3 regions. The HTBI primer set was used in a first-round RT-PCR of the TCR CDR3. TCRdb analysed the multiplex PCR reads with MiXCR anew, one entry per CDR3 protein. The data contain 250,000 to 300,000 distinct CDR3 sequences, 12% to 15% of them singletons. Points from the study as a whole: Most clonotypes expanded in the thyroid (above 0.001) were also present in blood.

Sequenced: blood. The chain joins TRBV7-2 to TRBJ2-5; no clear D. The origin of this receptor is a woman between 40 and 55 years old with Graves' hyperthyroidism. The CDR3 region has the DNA TGTGCCAGCAGCTCGGAACCGCGGGAGACCCAGTACTTC. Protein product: CASSSEPRETQYF.